Presented here are 29 T cell receptor beta chains from one specimen sequenced in a study of T cell responses to AZD1222 COVID-19 vaccine. The protocol was immunoSEQ multiplex PCR, while the TCRdb copy is restricted to in-frame clones and leaves out a portion. In the table there are over 100,000 clones, approximately 92% of which are singletons. Material: peripheral blood, obtained on day 0 of AZD1222 vaccination. The receptors here all came from an adult in good health.

V and J are TRBV19 and TRBJ2-1; no reliable D call. There are 15 residues in the CDR3. Germline CDR1 is LNHDA and CDR2 is SQIVND (reference sequence). Trimming left V 1 base short and J 0 bases short, with 7 bases between. CDR3 bases: TGTGCCAGTAGTATAGGGGATAGCTCCTACAATGAGCAGTTCTTC. It yields the protein CASSIGDSSYNEQFF. The whole variable domain, remainder taken from reference TRBV19 and TRBJ2-1, is DGGITQSPKYLFRKEGQNVTLSCEQNLNHDAMYWYRQDPGQGLRLIYYSQIVNDFQKGDIAEGYSVSREKKESFPLTVTSAQKNPTAFYLCASSIGDSSYNEQFFGPGTRLTVL.

The chain joins TRBV7-2 to TRBJ2-1, with a tentative D call TRBD2 (7 bases). Germline values: CDR1 SGHTA, CDR2 FQGNSA. Trimming stripped 5 bases from V and 0 bases from J, with 17 bases between. The CDR3 runs 17 residues. The CDR3 DNA is TGTGCCAGCAGCACCACAGGGAGGGGGACCTCCTACAATGAGCAGTTCTTC. Translating it yields CASSTTGRGTSYNEQFF.

This clone has a handful of counts. The rearrangement links TRBV9 to TRBJ2-2; 8 bases line up with TRBD1. Germline loops: CDR1 SGDLS, CDR2 YYNGEE. This CDR3 has 15 amino acids. V was pared by 3 bases and J by 8 bases, with 9 bases of the junction left unmatched. The CDR3 nucleotides read TGTGCCAGCAGCGACGGACAGGGCGTCTCGGGGGAGCTGTTTTTT. Protein: CASSDGQGVSGELFF.

To note about this clone: Germline is not matched at one junction end, which may reflect a read error. The genes are TRBV2 and TRBJ2-2, with D possibly being TRBD1 (5 bases). The CDR3 totals 12 residues. Germline CDR1 and CDR2: SNHLY and FYNNEI. The CDR3, as DNA: TGTGCCGGCAGGGTGAACACCGGGGAGCTGTTTTTT. Protein: CAGRVNTGELFF.

This sequence joins TRBV10-1 and TRBJ1-2; D is undetermined. CDR1 is WNHNN, CDR2 SYGVQD, per germline (reference sequence). V lost 4 bases and J 4 bases, leaving 13 bases between the germline ends. The CDR3 runs to 14 residues. The CDR3 spells CASSAPGDAYGYTF. The CDR3 DNA reads TGCGCCAGCAGTGCCCCGGGAGACGCCTATGGCTACACCTTC.

This chain links TRBV4-2 with TRBJ2-6, with D perhaps matching TRBD2 (5 bases). Per germline, CDR1 LGHNA and CDR2 YNFKEQ. This CDR3 contains 19 residues. Trimming stripped 0 bases from V and 4 bases from J, with 19 bases between. In DNA, the CDR3 is TGTGCCAGCAGCCAAGAACTCGGAGGTCCCTTCGTCGGGGCCAACGTCCTGACTTTC. Its protein product is CASSQELGGPFVGANVLTF.

V gene TRBV12-3 or TRBV12-4 combines with J gene TRBJ2-2, with D perhaps TRBD1 or TRBD2 (5 bases each). The CDR3 consists of 11 residues. Trimming left V 5 bases short and J 7 bases short, with 5 bases between. The CDR3 nucleotides are TGTGCCAGCAGTGGGGGCGGGGAGCTGTTTTTT. The encoded protein is CASSGGGELFF.

The rearrangement links TRBV4-2 to TRBJ2-1; D is possibly TRBD1 (5 bases). The germline V gene has CDR1 LGHNA and CDR2 YNFKEQ. The length of the CDR3 is 14 residues. Trimming took off 0 bases at V and 7 bases at J, with 10 bases between the two ends. This CDR3 reads CASSQDPRENEQFF. In nucleotides, the CDR3 is TGTGCCAGCAGCCAAGACCCCAGGGAAAATGAGCAGTTCTTC.

CDR3 loop: CASTLDRANYGYTF. Written as DNA, the CDR3 is TGTGCCAGCACCCTAGATAGAGCTAACTATGGCTACACCTTC. V gene TRBV2 combines with J gene TRBJ1-2; no definite D call. Trimming shortened V by 7 bases and J by 0 bases, and 12 bases separated the two germline ends. Germline-derived CDR1 and CDR2 are SNHLY and FYNNEI. The CDR3 length is 14 residues. Filled out from reference TRBV2 and TRBJ1-2, the complete variable domain reads EPEVTQTPSHQVTQMGQEVILRCVPISNHLYFYWYRQILGQKVEFLVSFYNNEISEKSEIFDDQFSVERPDGSNFTLKIRSTKLEDSAMYFCASTLDRANYGYTFGSGTRLTVV.

The gene calls are TRBV28 and TRBJ1-5; D gene unclear. V was shortened by 2 bases and J by 9 bases, with 14 bases between the two germline ends. Germline CDR1 is MDHEN and CDR2 is SYDVKM. The CDR3 contains 14 residues. The CDR3 bases are TGTGCCAGCAGTTTAGGATACGCAGTTGGGCCCCAGCATTTT. This encodes CASSLGYAVGPQHF. The full variable domain, with the rest looked up from reference TRBV28 and TRBJ1-5, is DVKVTQSSRYLVKRTGEKVFLECVQDMDHENMFWYRQDPGLGLRLIYFSYDVKMKEKGDIPEGYSVSREKKERFSLILESASTNQTSMYLCASSLGYAVGPQHFGDGTRLSIL.

This clone appeared a single time. The chain joins TRBV5-1 to TRBJ1-1; D uncertain. The CDR3 covers 14 residues. V lost 0 bases to trimming and J lost 4 bases, with 10 bases between them. The germline CDR1 and CDR2 sequences are SGHRS and YFSETQ. The CDR3 sequence: CASSLEMKGTEAFF. CDR3 bases: TGCGCCAGCAGCTTGGAAATGAAAGGCACTGAAGCTTTCTTT.

Worth noting for this clone: One end of the junction does not line up with germline, which may come from a read error. This chain links TRBV14 with TRBJ1-4; no clear D gene. The CDR3 is 13 amino acids. CDR1 and CDR2 from the germline V gene are SGHDN and FVKESK. CDR3 residues: CASSQARGEKLFF. Written as DNA, the CDR3 is TGTGCCAGCAGTCAAGCCCGGGGTGAAAAACTGTTTTTT.

The genes are TRBV5-4 and TRBJ1-1; no firm D call. The CDR3 is 10 amino acids. CDR1 SGHNT and CDR2 YYREEE come from the germline V gene (reference sequence). The V end was cut by 5 bases, the J end by 3 bases, with 2 bases between. CDR3 DNA sequence: TGTGCCAGCAGTGACACTGAAGCTTTCTTT. Protein sequence: CASSDTEAFF.

About this clone: In the same sample, other DNA sequences code for this CDR3. The V call is TRBV19, the J call TRBJ1-1; D remains ambiguous. The germline V and J ends were trimmed by 1 base and 3 bases, with 6 bases remaining between them. There are 13 residues in the CDR3. Germline V gene lookup returns CDR1 LNHDA and CDR2 SQIVND (reference sequence). The CDR3 DNA reads as TGTGCCAGTAGTATAGGGCGGGACACTGAAGCTTTCTTT. Its translation: CASSIGRDTEAFF.

The chain joins TRBV6-1 to TRBJ1-1; perhaps TRBD1 as D (5 bases). The CDR3 runs to 13 residues. Germline loops: CDR1 MNHNS, CDR2 SASEGT. Trimming pared 3 bases from V and 4 bases from J, leaving 9 bases between. The CDR3 sequence is CASSDREATEAFF. The CDR3 bases are TGTGCCAGCAGTGACAGGGAGGCCACTGAAGCTTTCTTT.

J is TRBJ1-2 and V is TRBV5-5, with 7 bases lining up with TRBD1. The germline V gene encodes CDR1 SGHKS and CDR2 YYEKEE (reference sequence). Trimming at V came to 0 bases and at J to 4 bases, leaving 6 bases not matched to a gene. The CDR3 has 15 amino acids. CDR3 protein: CASSLDRGQGYGYTF. As DNA, the CDR3 is TGTGCCAGCAGCTTGGACAGGGGCCAAGGCTATGGCTACACCTTC. Using reference TRBV5-5 and TRBJ1-2 for the parts outside the CDR3, the full variable domain is DAGVTQSPTHLIKTRGQQVTLRCSPISGHKSVSWYQQVLGQGPQFIFQYYEKEERGRGNFPDRFSARQFPNYSSELNVNALLLGDSALYLCASSLDRGQGYGYTFGSGTRLTVV.

The genes are TRBV24-1 and TRBJ1-5, with D possibly being TRBD1 (5 bases). Trimming removed 9 bases from V and 4 bases from J, with 15 bases in between. The V gene's germline CDR1 is KGHDR and CDR2 SFDVKD. The CDR3 has 14 amino acids. The CDR3 here is CATQRAGPNQPQHF. The CDR3 DNA follows: TGTGCCACCCAGAGGGCAGGGCCGAATCAGCCCCAGCATTTT.

This rearrangement joins TRBV9 to TRBJ2-7; D not resolved. Deletions cut 0 bases from V and 3 bases from J, with 7 bases between. CDR1 and CDR2 (germline): SGDLS, YYNGEE. The CDR3 is 13 residues long. CDR3 sequence: CASSVDTGYEQYF. The CDR3 bases are TGTGCCAGCAGCGTAGATACGGGCTACGAGCAGTACTTC.

The chain carries TRBV10-3 and TRBJ2-7; 9 nucleotides align to TRBD1. Per the germline V gene, CDR1 is ENHRY and CDR2 is SYGVKD. The CDR3 is 12 residues long. The J segment lost 5 bases and the V segment lost 10 bases, leaving 6 bases of the junction unmatched. This CDR3 is CATVDRGNEQYF. Written as DNA, the CDR3 is TGTGCCACCGTAGACAGGGGGAACGAGCAGTACTTC.

CDR3 DNA: TGTGCCAGCAAGTCCGGGAGGGTAAGCGGGGAGCTGTTTTTT. This encodes CASKSGRVSGELFF. The chain links TRBV4-2 to TRBJ2-2; 8 nucleotides agree with TRBD2. Germline-derived CDR1 and CDR2 are LGHNA and YNFKEQ. The V gene end was trimmed by 7 bases and the J gene end by 7 bases; junction bases not matched to a gene: 8. The CDR3 length is 14 residues.

The chain couples TRBV7-2 to TRBJ1-2; TRBD1 agrees at 9 bases. Germline V gene sequence: CDR1 SGHTA, CDR2 FQGNSA. The CDR3 has 14 residues. V trimming: 1 base; J trimming: 3 bases; junction bases outside the gene matches: 0. CDR3 sequence: CASSLGTGDYGYTF. CDR3 coding DNA: TGTGCCAGCAGCTTAGGGACAGGGGACTATGGCTACACCTTC. Filled out from reference TRBV7-2 and TRBJ1-2, the complete variable domain reads GAGVSQSPSNKVTEKGKDVELRCDPISGHTALYWYRQSLGQGLEFLIYFQGNSAPDKSGLPSDRFSAERTGGSVSTLTIQRTQQEDSAVYLCASSLGTGDYGYTFGSGTRLTVV.

This chain links TRBV4-1 with TRBJ2-7, with D hard to call. Germline V CDR1 and CDR2: MGHRA, YSYEKL. This CDR3 contains 13 residues. The V end was cut by 1 base, the J end by 4 bases, with 8 bases between. The CDR3 here is CASSQVRGYEQYF. Here the CDR3 DNA reads TGCGCCAGCAGCCAAGTTCGCGGTTACGAGCAGTACTTC.

This clone was detected only once. The chain links TRBV5-5 to TRBJ1-1; D not certain. CDR3 length equals 14 residues. Germline CDR1 SGHKS, CDR2 YYEKEE (reference sequence). V lost 0 bases, J lost 1 base, and 7 bases lay in between. CDR3 nucleotides: TGTGCCAGCAGCTTGGGCCAGGCGAACACTGAAGCTTTCTTT. This sequence encodes CASSLGQANTEAFF. Supplemented by reference TRBV5-5 and TRBJ1-1, the full variable domain reads DAGVTQSPTHLIKTRGQQVTLRCSPISGHKSVSWYQQVLGQGPQFIFQYYEKEERGRGNFPDRFSARQFPNYSSELNVNALLLGDSALYLCASSLGQANTEAFFGQGTRLTVV.

The CDR3 DNA sequence: TGTGCCAGTAGGAACCAGGGGAGAGAATCCGAGCAGTACTTC. Amino acids: CASRNQGRESEQYF. The gene calls are TRBV19 and TRBJ2-7; possible D gene TRBD1, 6 bases. Trimming cost V 6 bases and J 6 bases, with 18 bases left between them. Germline V gives CDR1 LNHDA, CDR2 SQIVND (reference sequence). The length of the CDR3 is 14 residues.

This chain connects TRBV28 to TRBJ2-1; D gene ambiguous. The CDR3 extends over 13 amino acids. The V gene lost 3 bases and the J gene lost 5 bases, with 8 bases spanning the gap. CDR1 and CDR2 (germline): MDHEN, SYDVKM. The CDR3 bases are TGTGCCAGCAGTTTTCAGACAAACAATGAGCAGTTCTTC. Its translation is CASSFQTNNEQFF.

The rearrangement links TRBV3-1 (or the pseudogene TRBV3-2) to TRBJ2-3; 15 nucleotides line up with TRBD2. CDR1 LGHDT and CDR2 YNNKEL come from the germline V gene (reference sequence). The CDR3 loop spans 17 amino acids. Losses at the gene ends were 4 bases for V and 4 bases for J; bases not matched to a gene: 6. Here the CDR3 reads CASSLGLAGGRADTQYF. In DNA form, the CDR3 reads TGTGCCAGCAGCCTCGGACTAGCGGGAGGGCGGGCAGATACGCAGTATTTT.

V usage is TRBV13 and J usage is TRBJ2-3, with 11 bases aligning to TRBD2. Germline CDR1 PRHDT, CDR2 FYEKMQ (reference sequence). This CDR3 comprises 15 residues. Losses at the gene ends were 7 bases for V and 2 bases for J; bases not matched to a gene: 5. CDR3 nucleotides: TGTGCCAGCACAATAGCGGGGGGGCCCACAGATACGCAGTATTTT. Protein sequence: CASTIAGGPTDTQYF.

The chain recombines TRBV28 with TRBJ1-2; D is uncertain. Looked up from germline, CDR1 is MDHEN and CDR2 is SYDVKM. Trimming shortened V by 9 bases and J by 2 bases, and 10 bases separated the two germline ends. The CDR3 loop spans 12 amino acids. Here the CDR3 DNA reads TGTGCCAGTCGGGTGACAAACTATGGCTACACCTTC. This sequence encodes CASRVTNYGYTF.

Comments on this clone: A junction end diverges from the germline sequence, so it may reflect a read error. This chain uses TRBV7-9 with TRBJ1-1; D possibly corresponds to TRBD1 (6 bases). The CDR3 length is 17 residues. Germline CDR1 is SEHNR and CDR2 is FQNEAQ (reference sequence). The CDR3 nucleotides read TGTGCCAGCAGCGGAACCCGATGGGGGCGCTCAGCAATTGAATCTTTCTTT. Encoded protein: CASSGTRWGRSAIESFF.